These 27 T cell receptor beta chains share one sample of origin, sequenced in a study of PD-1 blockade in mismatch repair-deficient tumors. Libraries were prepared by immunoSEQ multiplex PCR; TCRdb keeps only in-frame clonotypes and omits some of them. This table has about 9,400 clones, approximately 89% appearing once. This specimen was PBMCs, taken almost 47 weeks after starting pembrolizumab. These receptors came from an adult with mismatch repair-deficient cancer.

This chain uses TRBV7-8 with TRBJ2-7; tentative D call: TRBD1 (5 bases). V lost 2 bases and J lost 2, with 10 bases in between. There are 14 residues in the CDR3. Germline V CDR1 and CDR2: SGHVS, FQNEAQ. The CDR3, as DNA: TGTGCCAGCAGCTTACAGGGTACAACCTACGAGCAGTACTTC. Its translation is CASSLQGTTYEQYF.

The CDR3 DNA is TGTGCCAGCAGTTGGGGGCCCAACAATGAGCAGTTCTTC. It yields the protein CASSWGPNNEQFF. V is TRBV2 and J is TRBJ2-1, with D tentatively TRBD1 (6 bases). The V and J ends lost 5 bases and 5 bases respectively, with 10 bases between them. CDR1 and CDR2 (germline): SNHLY, FYNNEI. The CDR3 spans 13 residues.

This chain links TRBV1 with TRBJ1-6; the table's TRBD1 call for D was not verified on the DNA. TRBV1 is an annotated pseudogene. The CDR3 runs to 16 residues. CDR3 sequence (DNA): TGCACCAGCAGCCAGCTAGCCAGGGGGCCTGGTTCACCCCTCCACTTT. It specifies CTSSQLARGPGSPLHF.

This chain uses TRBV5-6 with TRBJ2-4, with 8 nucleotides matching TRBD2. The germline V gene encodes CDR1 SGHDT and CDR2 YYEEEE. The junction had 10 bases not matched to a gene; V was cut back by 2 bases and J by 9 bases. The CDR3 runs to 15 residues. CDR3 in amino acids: CASSFAPIAGSIQYF. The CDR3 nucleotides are TGTGCCAGCAGCTTTGCCCCTATAGCGGGAAGCATTCAGTACTTC.

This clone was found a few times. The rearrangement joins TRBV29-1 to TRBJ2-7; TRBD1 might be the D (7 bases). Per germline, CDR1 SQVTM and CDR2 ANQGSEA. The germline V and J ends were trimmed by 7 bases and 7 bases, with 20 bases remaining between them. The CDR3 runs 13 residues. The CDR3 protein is CSAQGYQGGEQYF. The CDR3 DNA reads TGCAGCGCCCAAGGATACCAGGGGGGAGAGCAGTACTTC.

CDR3 protein: CASSPRTGSREVKLFF. The CDR3 DNA sequence: TGTGCCAGCAGCCCCCGGACGGGATCTAGGGAGGTAAAACTGTTTTTT. This chain joins TRBV7-8 and TRBJ1-4, with unresolved D. The germline CDR1 and CDR2 sequences are SGHVS and FQNEAQ. This CDR3 has 16 amino acids. Trimming stripped 5 bases from V and 10 bases from J, with 23 bases between.

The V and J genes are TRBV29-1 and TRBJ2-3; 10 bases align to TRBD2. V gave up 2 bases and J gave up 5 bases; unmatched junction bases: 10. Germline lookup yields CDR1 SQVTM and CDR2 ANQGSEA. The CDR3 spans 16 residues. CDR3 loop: CSVERAASGRQDTQYF. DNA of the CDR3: TGCAGCGTTGAACGGGCTGCTAGCGGGAGACAAGATACGCAGTATTTT.

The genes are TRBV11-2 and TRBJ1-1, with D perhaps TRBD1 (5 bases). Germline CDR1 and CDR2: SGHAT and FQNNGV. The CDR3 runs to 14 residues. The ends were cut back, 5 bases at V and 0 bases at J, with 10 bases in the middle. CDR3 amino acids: CASSTRVLNTEAFF. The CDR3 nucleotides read TGTGCCAGCAGCACCAGGGTCTTGAACACTGAAGCTTTCTTT.

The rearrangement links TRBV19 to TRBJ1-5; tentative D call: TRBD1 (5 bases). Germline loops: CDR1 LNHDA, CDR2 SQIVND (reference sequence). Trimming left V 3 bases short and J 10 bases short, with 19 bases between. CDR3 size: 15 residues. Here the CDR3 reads CASSIQRQLAAPQHF. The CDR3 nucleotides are TGTGCCAGTAGTATTCAGCGACAGCTAGCGGCTCCCCAGCATTTT.

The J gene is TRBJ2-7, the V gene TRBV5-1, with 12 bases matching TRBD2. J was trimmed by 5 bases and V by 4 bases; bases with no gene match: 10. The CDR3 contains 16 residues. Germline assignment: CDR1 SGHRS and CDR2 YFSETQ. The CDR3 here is CASSVRRLAGDNEQYF. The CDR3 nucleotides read TGCGCCAGCAGCGTACGACGACTAGCGGGAGATAACGAGCAGTACTTC.

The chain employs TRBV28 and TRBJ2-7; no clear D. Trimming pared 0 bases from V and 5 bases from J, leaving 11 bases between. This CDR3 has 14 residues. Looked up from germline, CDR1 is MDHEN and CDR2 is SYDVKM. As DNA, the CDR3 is TGTGCCAGCAGTTTATGGGGCAGTCCCCACGAGCAGTACTTC. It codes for CASSLWGSPHEQYF.

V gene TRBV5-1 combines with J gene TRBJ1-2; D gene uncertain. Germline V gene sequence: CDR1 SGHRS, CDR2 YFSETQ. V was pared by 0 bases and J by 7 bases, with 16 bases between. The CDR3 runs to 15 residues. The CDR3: CASSLEAWADAGYTF. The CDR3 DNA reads TGCGCCAGCAGCTTGGAAGCCTGGGCAGACGCTGGCTACACCTTC.

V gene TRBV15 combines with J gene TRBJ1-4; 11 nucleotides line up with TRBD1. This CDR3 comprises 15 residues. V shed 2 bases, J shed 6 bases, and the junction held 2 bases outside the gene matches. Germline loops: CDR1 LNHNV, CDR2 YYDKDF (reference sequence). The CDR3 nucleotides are TGTGCCACCAGCAGACCGGGACAGGGGGATGAAAAACTGTTTTTT. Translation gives CATSRPGQGDEKLFF.

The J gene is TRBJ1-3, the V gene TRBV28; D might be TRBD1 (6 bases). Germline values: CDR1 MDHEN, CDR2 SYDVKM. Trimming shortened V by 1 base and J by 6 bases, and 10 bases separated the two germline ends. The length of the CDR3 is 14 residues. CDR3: CASSLLQGENTIYF. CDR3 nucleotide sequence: TGTGCCAGCAGTTTATTACAGGGAGAAAACACCATATATTTT.

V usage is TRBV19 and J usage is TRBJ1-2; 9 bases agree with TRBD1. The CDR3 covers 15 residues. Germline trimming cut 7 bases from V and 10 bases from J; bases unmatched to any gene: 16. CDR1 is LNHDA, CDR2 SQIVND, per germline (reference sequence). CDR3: CASTIGVGQGYHYTF. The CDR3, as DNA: TGTGCCAGTACCATCGGTGTGGGACAGGGCTATCACTACACCTTC.

The CDR3 DNA sequence: TGTGCCAGCAGTGACTATTACAGGGGTGGCACCGGGGAGCTGTTTTTT. It yields the protein CASSDYYRGGTGELFF. V is TRBV25-1 and J is TRBJ2-2; 7 bases align to TRBD1. The V gene end was trimmed by 3 bases and the J gene end by 4 bases; junction bases not matched to a gene: 8. This CDR3 region has 16 residues. Germline loops: CDR1 MGHDK, CDR2 SYGVNS.

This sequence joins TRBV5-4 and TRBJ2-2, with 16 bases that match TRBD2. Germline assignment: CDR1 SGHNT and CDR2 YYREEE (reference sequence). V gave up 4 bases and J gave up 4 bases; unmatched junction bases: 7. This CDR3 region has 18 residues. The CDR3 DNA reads TGTGCCAGCAGCGCGGGACTAGCGGGAGGGCCGGGCACCGGGGAGCTGTTTTTT. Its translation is CASSAGLAGGPGTGELFF.

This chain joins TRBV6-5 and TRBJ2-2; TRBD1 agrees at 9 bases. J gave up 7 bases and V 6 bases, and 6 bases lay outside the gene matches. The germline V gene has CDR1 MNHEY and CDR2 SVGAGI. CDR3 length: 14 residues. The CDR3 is CASRRDRDGGELFF. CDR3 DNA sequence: TGTGCCAGCAGGCGGGACAGGGACGGCGGGGAGCTGTTTTTT.

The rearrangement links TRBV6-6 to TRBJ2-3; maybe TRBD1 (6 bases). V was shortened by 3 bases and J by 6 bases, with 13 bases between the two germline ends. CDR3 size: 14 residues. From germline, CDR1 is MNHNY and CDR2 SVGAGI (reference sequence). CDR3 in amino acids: CASSYHRVVDTQYF. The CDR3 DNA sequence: TGTGCCAGCAGTTATCACAGGGTAGTGGATACGCAGTATTTT.

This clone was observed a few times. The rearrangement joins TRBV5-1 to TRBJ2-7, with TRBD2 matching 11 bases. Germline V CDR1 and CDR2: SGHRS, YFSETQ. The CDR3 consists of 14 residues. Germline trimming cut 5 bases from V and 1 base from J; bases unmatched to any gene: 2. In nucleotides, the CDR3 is TGCGCCAGCAGTATAGCGGGAGGGTCCTACGAGCAGTACTTC. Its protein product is CASSIAGGSYEQYF.

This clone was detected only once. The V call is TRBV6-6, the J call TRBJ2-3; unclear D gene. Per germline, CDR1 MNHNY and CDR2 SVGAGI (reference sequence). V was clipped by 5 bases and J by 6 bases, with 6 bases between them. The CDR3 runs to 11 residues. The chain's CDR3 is CASSTVDTQYF. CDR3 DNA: TGTGCCAGCAGTACGGTTGATACGCAGTATTTT.

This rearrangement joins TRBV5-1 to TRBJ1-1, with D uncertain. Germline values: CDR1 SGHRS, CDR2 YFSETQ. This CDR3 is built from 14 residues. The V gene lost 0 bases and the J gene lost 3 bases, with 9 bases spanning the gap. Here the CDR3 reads CASSLVGSDTEAFF. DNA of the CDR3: TGCGCCAGCAGCTTGGTCGGGTCCGACACTGAAGCTTTCTTT.

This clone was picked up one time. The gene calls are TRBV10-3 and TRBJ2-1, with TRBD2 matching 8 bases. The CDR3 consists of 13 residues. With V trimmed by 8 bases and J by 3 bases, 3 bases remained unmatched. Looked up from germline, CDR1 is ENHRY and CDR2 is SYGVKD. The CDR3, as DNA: TGTGCCATCGCACTAGCGGACTACAATGAGCAGTTCTTC. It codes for CAIALADYNEQFF.

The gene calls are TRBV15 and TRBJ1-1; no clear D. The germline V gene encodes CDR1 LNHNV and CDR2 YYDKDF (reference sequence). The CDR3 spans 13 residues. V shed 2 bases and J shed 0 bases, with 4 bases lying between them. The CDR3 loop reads CATSRQVNTEAFF. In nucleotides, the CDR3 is TGTGCCACCAGCAGACAGGTGAACACTGAAGCTTTCTTT.

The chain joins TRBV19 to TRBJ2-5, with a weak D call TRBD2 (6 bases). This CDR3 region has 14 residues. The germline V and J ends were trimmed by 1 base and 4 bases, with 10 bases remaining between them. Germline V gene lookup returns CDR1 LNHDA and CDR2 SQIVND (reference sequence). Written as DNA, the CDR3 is TGTGCCAGTAGTATAGGGGGGGATGGAGAGACCCAGTACTTC. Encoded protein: CASSIGGDGETQYF. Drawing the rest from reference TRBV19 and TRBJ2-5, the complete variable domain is DGGITQSPKYLFRKEGQNVTLSCEQNLNHDAMYWYRQDPGQGLRLIYYSQIVNDFQKGDIAEGYSVSREKKESFPLTVTSAQKNPTAFYLCASSIGGDGETQYFGPGTRLLVL.

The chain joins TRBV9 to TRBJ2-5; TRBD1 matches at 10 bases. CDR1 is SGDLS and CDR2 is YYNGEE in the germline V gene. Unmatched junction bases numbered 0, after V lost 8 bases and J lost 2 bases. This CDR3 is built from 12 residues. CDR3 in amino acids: CARDRGQETQYF. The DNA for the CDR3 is TGTGCCAGGGACAGGGGGCAAGAGACCCAGTACTTC. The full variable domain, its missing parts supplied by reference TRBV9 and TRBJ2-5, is DSGVTQTPKHLITATGQRVTLRCSPRSGDLSVYWYQQSLDQGLQFLIQYYNGEERAKGNILERFSAQQFPDLHSELNLSSLELGDSALYFCARDRGQETQYFGPGTRLLVL.

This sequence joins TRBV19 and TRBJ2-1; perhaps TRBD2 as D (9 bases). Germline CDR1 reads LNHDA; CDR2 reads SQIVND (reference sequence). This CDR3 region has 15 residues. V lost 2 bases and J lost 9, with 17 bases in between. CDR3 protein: CASSIRASGTGEQFF. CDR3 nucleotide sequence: TGTGCCAGTAGTATACGGGCTAGCGGGACAGGTGAGCAGTTCTTC.